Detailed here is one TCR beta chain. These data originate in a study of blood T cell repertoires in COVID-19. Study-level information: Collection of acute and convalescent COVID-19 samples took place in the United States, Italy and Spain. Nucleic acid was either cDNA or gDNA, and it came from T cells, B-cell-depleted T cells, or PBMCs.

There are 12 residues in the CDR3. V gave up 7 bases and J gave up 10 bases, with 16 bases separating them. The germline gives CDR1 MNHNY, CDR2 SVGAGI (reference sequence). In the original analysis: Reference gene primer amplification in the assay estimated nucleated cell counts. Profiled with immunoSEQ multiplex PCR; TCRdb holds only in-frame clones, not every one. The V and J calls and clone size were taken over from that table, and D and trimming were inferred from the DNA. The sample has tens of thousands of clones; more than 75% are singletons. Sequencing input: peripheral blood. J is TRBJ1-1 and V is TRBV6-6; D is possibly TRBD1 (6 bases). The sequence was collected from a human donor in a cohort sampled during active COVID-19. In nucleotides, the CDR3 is TGTGCCAGCACCTTAATGGGAGGGGGAGCTTTCTTT. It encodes CASTLMGGGAFF.